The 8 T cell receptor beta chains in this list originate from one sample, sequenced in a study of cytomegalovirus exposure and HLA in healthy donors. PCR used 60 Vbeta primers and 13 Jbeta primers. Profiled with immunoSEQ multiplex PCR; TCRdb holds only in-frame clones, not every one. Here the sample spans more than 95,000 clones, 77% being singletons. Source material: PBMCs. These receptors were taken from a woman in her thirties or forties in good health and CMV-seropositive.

CDR3 bases: TGTGCCAGCAGTTTAAAGGGGCAACACTATGGCTACACCTTC. Translation gives CASSLKGQHYGYTF. The V call is TRBV28, the J call TRBJ1-2; possibly TRBD1 for D (5 bases). Trimming took off 2 bases at V and 3 bases at J, with 10 bases between the two ends. CDR3 size: 14 residues. Germline V lookup: CDR1 MDHEN, CDR2 SYDVKM.

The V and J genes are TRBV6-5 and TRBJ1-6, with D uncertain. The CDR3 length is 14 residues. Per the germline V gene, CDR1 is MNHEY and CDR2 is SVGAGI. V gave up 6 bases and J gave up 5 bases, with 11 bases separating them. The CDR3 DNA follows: TGTGCCAGCAGCCAAGGAGGTCATAATTCACCCCTCCACTTT. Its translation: CASSQGGHNSPLHF.

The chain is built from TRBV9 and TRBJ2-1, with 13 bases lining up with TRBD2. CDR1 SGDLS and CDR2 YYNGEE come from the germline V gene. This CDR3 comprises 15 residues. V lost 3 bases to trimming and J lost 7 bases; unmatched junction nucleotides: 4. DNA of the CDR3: TGTGCCAGCAGCGCACTAGCGGGAGGGAGAAATGAGCAGTTCTTC. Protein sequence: CASSALAGGRNEQFF.

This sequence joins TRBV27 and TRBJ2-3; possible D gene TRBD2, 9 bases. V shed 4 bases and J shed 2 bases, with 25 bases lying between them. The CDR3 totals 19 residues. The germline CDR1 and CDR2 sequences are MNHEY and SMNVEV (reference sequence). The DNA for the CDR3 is TGTGCCAGCAGTTCCCGCTTCGCTAGCGGGACAGGAAACACAGATACGCAGTATTTT. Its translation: CASSSRFASGTGNTDTQYF.

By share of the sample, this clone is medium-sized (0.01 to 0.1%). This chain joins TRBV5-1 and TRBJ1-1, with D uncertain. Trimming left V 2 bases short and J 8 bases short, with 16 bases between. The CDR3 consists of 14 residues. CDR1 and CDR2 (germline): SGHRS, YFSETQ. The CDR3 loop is CASSLQLGLNEAFF. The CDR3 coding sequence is TGCGCCAGCAGCTTACAGTTGGGCCTAAACGAAGCTTTCTTT. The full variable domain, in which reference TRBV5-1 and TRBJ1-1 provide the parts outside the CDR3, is KAGVTQTPRYLIKTRGQQVTLSCSPISGHRSVSWYQQTPGQGLQFLFEYFSETQRNKGNFPGRFSGRQFSNSRSEMNVSTLELGDSALYLCASSLQLGLNEAFFGQGTRLTVV.

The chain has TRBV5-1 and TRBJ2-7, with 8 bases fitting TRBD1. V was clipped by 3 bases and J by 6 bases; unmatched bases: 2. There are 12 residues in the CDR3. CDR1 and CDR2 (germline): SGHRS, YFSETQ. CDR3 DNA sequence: TGCGCCAGCAGCTACGACAGGGGCGAGCAGTACTTC. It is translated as CASSYDRGEQYF.

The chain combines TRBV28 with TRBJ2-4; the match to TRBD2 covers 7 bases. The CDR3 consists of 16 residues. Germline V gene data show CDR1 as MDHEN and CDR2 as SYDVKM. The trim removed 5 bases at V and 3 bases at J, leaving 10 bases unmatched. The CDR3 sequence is CASSTRGRAVKNIQYF. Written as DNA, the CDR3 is TGTGCCAGCAGTACCAGAGGGAGGGCGGTCAAAAACATTCAGTACTTC.

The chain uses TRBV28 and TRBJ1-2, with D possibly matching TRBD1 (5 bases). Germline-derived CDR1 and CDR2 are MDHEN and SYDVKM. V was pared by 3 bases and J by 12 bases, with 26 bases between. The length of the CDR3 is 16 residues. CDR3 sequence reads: CASSLSPKVGSGGDTF. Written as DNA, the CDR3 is TGTGCCAGCAGTTTGTCGCCTAAAGTGGGATCCGGGGGAGACACCTTC.